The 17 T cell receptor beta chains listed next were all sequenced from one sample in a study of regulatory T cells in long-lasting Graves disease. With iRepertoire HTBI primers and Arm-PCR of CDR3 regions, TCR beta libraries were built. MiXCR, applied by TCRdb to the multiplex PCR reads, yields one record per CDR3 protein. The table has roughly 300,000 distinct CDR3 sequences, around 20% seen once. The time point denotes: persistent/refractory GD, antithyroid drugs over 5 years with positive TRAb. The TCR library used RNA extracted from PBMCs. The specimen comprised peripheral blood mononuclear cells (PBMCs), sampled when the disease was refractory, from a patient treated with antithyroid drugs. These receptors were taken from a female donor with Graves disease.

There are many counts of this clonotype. The CDR3 region is CASSEPPTLAQETQYF. The DNA of the CDR3 is TGTGCCAGCAGTGAACCCCCGACACTGGCCCAAGAGACCCAGTACTTC. The rearrangement links TRBV6-1 to TRBJ2-5; D ambiguous. The CDR3 runs to 16 residues. The germline V and J ends were trimmed by 2 bases and 1 base, with 14 bases remaining between them. Germline loops: CDR1 MNHNS, CDR2 SASEGT.

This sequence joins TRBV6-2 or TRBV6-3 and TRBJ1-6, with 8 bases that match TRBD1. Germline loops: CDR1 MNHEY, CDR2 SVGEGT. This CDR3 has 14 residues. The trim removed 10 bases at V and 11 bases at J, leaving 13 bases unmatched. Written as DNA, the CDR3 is TGTGCCACCGCCCCCGGGACAGGATATGCACCCCTCCACTTT. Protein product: CATAPGTGYAPLHF.

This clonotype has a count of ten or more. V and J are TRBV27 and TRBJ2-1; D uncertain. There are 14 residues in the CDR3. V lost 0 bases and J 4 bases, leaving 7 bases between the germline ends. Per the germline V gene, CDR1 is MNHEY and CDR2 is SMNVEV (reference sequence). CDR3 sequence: CASSLSTRYNEQFF. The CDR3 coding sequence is TGTGCCAGCAGTTTATCGACCCGTTACAATGAGCAGTTCTTC.

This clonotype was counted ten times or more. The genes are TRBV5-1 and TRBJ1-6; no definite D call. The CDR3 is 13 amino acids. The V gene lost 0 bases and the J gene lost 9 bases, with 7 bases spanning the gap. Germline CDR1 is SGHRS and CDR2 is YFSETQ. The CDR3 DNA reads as TGCGCCAGCAGCTTGGAGCCGATTTCACCCCTCCACTTT. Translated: CASSLEPISPLHF.

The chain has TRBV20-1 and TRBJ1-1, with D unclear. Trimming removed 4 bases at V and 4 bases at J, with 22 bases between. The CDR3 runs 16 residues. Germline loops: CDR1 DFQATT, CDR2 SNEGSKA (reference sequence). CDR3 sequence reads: CSATLMAGGRGTEAFF. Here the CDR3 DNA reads TGCAGTGCTACCCTTATGGCAGGAGGGCGAGGCACTGAAGCTTTCTTT.

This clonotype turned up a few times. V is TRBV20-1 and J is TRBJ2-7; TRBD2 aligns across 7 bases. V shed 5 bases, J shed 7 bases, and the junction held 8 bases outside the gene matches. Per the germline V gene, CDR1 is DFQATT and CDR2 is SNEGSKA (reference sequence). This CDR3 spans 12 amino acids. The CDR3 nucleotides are TGCAGTGCTCCAAGCCGCGGGGGAGAGCAGTACTTC. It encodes CSAPSRGGEQYF.

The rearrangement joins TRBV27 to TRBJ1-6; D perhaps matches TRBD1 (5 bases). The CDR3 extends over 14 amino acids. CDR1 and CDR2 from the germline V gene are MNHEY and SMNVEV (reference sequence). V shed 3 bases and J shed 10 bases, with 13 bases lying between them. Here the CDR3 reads CASSLATGASPLHF. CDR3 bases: TGTGCCAGCAGTTTGGCGACCGGGGCATCACCCCTCCACTTT.

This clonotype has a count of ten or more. The CDR3 DNA follows: TGTGCCAGCAGCCGAATTACAGGGGGCGCAGGTGGCTACACCTTC. This gives the protein CASSRITGGAGGYTF. V is TRBV3-1 and J is TRBJ1-2, with 9 bases fitting TRBD1. V shed 4 bases and J 7 bases; nucleotides not matched to a gene: 10. The germline V gene encodes CDR1 LGHDT and CDR2 YNNKEL (reference sequence). The CDR3 runs 15 residues.

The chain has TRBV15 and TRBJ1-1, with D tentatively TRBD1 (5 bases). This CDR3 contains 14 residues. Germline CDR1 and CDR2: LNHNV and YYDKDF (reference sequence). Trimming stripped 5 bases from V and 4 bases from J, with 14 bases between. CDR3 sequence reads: CATSLMRGATEAFF. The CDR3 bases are TGTGCCACCAGCCTCATGAGGGGTGCCACTGAAGCTTTCTTT.

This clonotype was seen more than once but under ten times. CDR3 DNA sequence: TGTGCCAGCAGCCAGACCGGGACTAGCGGGGTTCTGGGCCACGAGCAGTACTTC. Amino acid sequence: CASSQTGTSGVLGHEQYF. This chain uses TRBV13 with TRBJ2-7, with TRBD2 matching 13 bases. With V trimmed by 5 bases and J by 5 bases, 15 bases remained unmatched. The CDR3 sequence is 18 residues long. Looked up from germline, CDR1 is PRHDT and CDR2 is FYEKMQ (reference sequence).

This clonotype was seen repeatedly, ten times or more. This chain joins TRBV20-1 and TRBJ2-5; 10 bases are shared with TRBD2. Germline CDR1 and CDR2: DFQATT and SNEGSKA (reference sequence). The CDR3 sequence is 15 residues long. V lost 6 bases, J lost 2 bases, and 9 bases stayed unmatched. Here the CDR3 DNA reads TGCAGTGCCAGCGGGGGGGCACTACTTCAAGAGACCCAGTACTTC. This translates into CSASGGALLQETQYF.

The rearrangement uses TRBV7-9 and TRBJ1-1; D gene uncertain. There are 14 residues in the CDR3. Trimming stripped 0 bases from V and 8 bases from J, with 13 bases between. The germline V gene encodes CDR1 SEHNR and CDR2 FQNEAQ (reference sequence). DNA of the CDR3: TGTGCCAGCAGCTTAGCCGAGCCCCCCGCCGAAGCTTTCTTT. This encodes CASSLAEPPAEAFF.

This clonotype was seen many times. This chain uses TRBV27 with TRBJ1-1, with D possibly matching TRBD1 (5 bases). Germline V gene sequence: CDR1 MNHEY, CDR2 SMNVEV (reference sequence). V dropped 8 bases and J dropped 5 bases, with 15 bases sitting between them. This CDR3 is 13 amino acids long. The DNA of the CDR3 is TGTGCCAGCTCCTTGACGGGGCGGACTGAAGCTTTCTTT. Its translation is CASSLTGRTEAFF.

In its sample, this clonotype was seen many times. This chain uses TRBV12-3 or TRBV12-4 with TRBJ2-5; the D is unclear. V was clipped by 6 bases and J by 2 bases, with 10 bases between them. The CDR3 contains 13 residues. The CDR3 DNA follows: TGTGCCAGCAGATATGACTGGCAAGAGACCCAGTACTTC. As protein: CASRYDWQETQYF.

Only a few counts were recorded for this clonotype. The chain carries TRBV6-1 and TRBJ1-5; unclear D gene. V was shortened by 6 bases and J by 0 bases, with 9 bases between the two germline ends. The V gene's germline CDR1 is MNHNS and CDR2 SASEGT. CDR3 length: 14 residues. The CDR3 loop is CASRLDNSNQPQHF. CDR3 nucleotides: TGTGCCAGCAGGTTAGACAATAGCAATCAGCCCCAGCATTTT.

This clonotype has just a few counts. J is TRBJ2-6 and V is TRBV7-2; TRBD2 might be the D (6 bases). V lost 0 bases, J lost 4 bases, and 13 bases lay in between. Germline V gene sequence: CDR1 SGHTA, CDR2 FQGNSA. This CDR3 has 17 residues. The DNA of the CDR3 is TGTGCCAGCAGCTTAGCGGGTGGAGGGTACGGGGCCAACGTCCTGACTTTC. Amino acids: CASSLAGGGYGANVLTF. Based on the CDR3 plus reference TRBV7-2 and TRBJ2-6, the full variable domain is GAGVSQSPSNKVTEKGKDVELRCDPISGHTALYWYRQSLGQGLEFLIYFQGNSAPDKSGLPSDRFSAERTGGSVSTLTIQRTQQEDSAVYLCASSLAGGGYGANVLTFGAGSRLTVL.

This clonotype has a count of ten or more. The CDR3 sequence: CASSYSGGLSITEAFF. The CDR3 nucleotides read TGTGCCAGCAGTTACTCCGGGGGACTGTCGATCACTGAAGCTTTCTTT. The chain links TRBV6-5 to TRBJ1-1; the D gene is possibly TRBD1 (5 bases). Germline lookup yields CDR1 MNHEY and CDR2 SVGAGI. This CDR3 comprises 16 residues. The V end lost 0 bases, the J end lost 4 bases, and 15 bases lay between the germline ends.